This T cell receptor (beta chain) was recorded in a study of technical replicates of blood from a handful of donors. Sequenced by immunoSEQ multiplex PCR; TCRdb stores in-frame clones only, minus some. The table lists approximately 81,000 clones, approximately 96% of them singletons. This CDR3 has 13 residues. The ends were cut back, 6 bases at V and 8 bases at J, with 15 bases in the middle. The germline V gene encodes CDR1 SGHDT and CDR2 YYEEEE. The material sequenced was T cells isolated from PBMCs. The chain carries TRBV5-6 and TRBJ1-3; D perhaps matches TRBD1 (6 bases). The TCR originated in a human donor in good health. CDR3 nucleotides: TGTGCCAGCACGAGGGGGTTAAGTGACACCATATATTTT. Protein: CASTRGLSDTIYF.